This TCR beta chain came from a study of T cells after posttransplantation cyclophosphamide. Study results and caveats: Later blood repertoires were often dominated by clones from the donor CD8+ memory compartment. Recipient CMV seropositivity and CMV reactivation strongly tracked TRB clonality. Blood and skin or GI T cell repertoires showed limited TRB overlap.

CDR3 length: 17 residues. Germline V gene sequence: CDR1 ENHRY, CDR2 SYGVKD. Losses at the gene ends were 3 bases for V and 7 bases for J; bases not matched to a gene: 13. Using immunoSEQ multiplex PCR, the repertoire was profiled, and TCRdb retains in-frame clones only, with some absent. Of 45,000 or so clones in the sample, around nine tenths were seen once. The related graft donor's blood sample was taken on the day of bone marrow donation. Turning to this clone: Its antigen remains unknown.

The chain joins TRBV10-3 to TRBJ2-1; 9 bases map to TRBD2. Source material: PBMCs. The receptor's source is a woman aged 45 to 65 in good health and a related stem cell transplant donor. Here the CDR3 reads CAISEGLGLASRNEQFF. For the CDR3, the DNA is TGTGCCATCAGTGAAGGACTGGGACTAGCATCGAGAAATGAGCAGTTCTTC.